This TCR beta chain stems from a study of response to subunit inactivated influenza vaccine. Via MiXCR, TCRdb re-called the RT-PCR reads, giving one row per CDR3 protein. Of around 580,000 distinct CDR3 sequences detected, 13% to 15% appear once; the ten largest clones hold more than 9.5%. CDR3 length: 15 residues. CDR1 is SGHRS and CDR2 is YFSETQ in the germline V gene. After removal of 0 bases from V and 1 base from J, the junction contained 1 base not matched to a gene. This clonotype showed up just a few times. The clonotype was recovered from a man between 50 and 59 years old who received an inactivated influenza vaccine. The material sequenced was PBMCs from blood, taken 12 days after vaccination. V gene TRBV5-1 combines with J gene TRBJ2-7, with 10 bases lining up with TRBD2. CDR3 amino acids: CASSLALAGSYEQYF. The DNA of the CDR3 is TGCGCCAGCAGCTTGGCACTAGCGGGATCCTACGAGCAGTACTTC.